A selection of T cell receptor beta chains follows, all from one sample in a study of shared clonotypes between healthy human individuals. Here immunoSEQ multiplex PCR was the method, and the copy in TCRdb shows in-frame clones only, minus some. In the table there are millions of clones, just over 90% of which are singletons. Sequencing was performed on naive CD4+ T cells sorted from blood. The receptors stem from a man aged 18 to 30 in good health. Each CDR3 is given with its conserved first and last residue. D genes are given only for firm matches. Some rows have no size entry. The others give once, few or many, or a class for an expanded clone.

>-|TRBV9|-|TRBJ2-5
CASSPTDSPGETQYF
TGTGCCAGCAGCCCCACGGACAGCCCAGGGGAGACCCAGTACTTC
>-|TRBV4-3|-|TRBJ2-3
CASSQEGALSTDTQYF
TGCGCCAGCAGCCAAGAGGGGGCCCTCAGCACAGATACGCAGTATTTT
>-|TRBV6-5|-|TRBJ1-2
CASSYFGHSGYTF
TGTGCCAGCAGTTATTTTGGACACAGTGGCTACACCTTC
>-|TRBV6-1|-|TRBJ1-1
CASSTKLGNTEAFF
TGTGCCAGCAGTACCAAGCTCGGGAACACTGAAGCTTTCTTT
>-|TRBV4-1|-|TRBJ2-3
CASSQVLPGRDTQYF
TGCGCCAGCAGCCAAGTACTACCCGGGAGAGATACGCAGTATTTT
>-|TRBV9|-|TRBJ2-4
CASSTQGGKNIQYF
TGTGCCAGCAGCACCCAGGGAGGCAAAAACATTCAGTACTTC
>-|TRBV4-1|-|TRBJ2-7
CASSQLEVIAGEQYF
TGCGCCAGCAGCCAACTAGAAGTAATTGCGGGCGAGCAGTACTTC
>-|TRBV9|-|TRBJ2-5
CASSASGSLETQYF
TGTGCCAGCAGCGCGTCTGGTAGCCTAGAGACCCAGTACTTC
>-|TRBV10-3|once|TRBJ2-7
CAISETPGTGGSEQYF
TGTGCCATCAGTGAGACTCCGGGGACTGGGGGCAGCGAGCAGTACTTC
>-|TRBV11-2|-|TRBJ1-2
CASSFENYGYTF
TGTGCCAGCAGCTTCGAGAACTATGGCTACACCTTC